The source of this T cell receptor beta chain is a study of regulatory T cells in long-lasting Graves disease. Broader study findings: Relative to newly diagnosed Graves' patients, persistent ones had lower TCR diversity. TRBV28, TRBJ1-2 and TRBJ2-5 emerged as the favored segments in persistent disease.

There are many counts of this clonotype. Its matching antigen is unknown. Germline-derived CDR1 and CDR2 are LGHDT and YNNKEL (reference sequence). The V and J ends lost 1 base and 3 bases respectively, with 12 bases between them. The CDR3 extends over 15 amino acids. According to the study, TCR beta libraries were built with iRepertoire HTBI primers and CDR3-region Arm-PCR. TCRdb re-called the multiplex PCR reads through MiXCR, storing one row per CDR3 protein. The repertoire holds 350,000 to 500,000 distinct CDR3 sequences, with 14% as singletons. Time point specified: newly diagnosed GD, antithyroid drugs for less than 3 months. Extracted RNA from PBMCs served as the source of the TCR library. These data were also reused for a study on T cells in Graves' hyperthyroidism and ophthalmopathy. Per that study: Patients aged 18 to 65 with hyperthyroidism were newly diagnosed, with duration under 2 months. Ophthalmopathy was distinguished from stable hyperthyroidism by 13 V-J signatures.

The sequence derives from a woman in her 50s with Graves disease. This material consisted of peripheral blood mononuclear cells (PBMCs), taken at new diagnosis, from a patient treated with antithyroid drugs. The genes are TRBV3-1 and TRBJ2-5; D might be TRBD2 (7 bases). The CDR3 DNA follows: TGTGCCAGCAGCCAAGGCCGAGGGGGGGAAGAGACCCAGTACTTC. It codes for CASSQGRGGEETQYF.